This TCR beta chain appears in the sequencing data of a study of shared T cell receptors in the human thymus. Assay used: immunoSEQ multiplex PCR; TCRdb lists only in-frame clones, some missing. The table has 540,000 or so clones, around 82% seen once. V lost 5 bases and J 4 bases, leaving 25 bases between the germline ends. Looked up from germline, CDR1 is MNHEY and CDR2 is SMNVEV (reference sequence). The CDR3 consists of 18 residues. The same specimen was also included in a second study, on human thymus T cells. That work adds: Among the donors, all were healthy Finnish infants having corrective surgery for congenital heart defects. Thymus tissue for the work was resected from patients undergoing corrective heart surgery. Thymic as well as blood repertoires seemed to favor certain V and J genes unevenly.

This clonotype originated in a boy under two years old with a congenital heart defect. The V call is TRBV27, the J call TRBJ2-3, with D uncertain. Sequenced: thymocytes. The CDR3 DNA follows: TGTGCCAGCAGTCCCTACCCTATTCATACCGTGGGCGCAGATACGCAGTATTTT. Translating gives CASSPYPIHTVGADTQYF.